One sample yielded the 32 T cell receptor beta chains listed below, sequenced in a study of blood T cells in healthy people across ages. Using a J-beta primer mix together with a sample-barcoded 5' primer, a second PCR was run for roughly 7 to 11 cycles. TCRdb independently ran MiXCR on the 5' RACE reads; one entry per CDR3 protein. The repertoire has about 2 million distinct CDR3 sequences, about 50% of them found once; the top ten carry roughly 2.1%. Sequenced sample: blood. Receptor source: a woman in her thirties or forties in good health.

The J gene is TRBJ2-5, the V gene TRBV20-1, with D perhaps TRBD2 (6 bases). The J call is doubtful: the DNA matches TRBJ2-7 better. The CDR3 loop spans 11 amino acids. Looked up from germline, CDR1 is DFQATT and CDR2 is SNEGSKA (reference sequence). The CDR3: CSADSGDEQYF. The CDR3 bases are TGCAGTGCTGATAGCGGTGACGAGCAGTACTTC.

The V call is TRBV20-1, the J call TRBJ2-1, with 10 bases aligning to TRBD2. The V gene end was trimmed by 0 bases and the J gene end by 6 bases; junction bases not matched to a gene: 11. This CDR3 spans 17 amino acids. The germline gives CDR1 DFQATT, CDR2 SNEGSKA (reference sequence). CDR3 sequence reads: CSAREGAGGIWVNEQFF. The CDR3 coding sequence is TGCAGTGCTAGAGAGGGAGCGGGGGGGATCTGGGTCAATGAGCAGTTCTTC.

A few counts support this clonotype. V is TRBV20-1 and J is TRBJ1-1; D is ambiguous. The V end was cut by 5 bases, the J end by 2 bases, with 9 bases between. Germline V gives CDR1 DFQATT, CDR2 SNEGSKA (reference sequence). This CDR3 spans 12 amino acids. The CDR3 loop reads CSALALNTEAFF. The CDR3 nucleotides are TGCAGTGCTCTCGCACTAAACACTGAAGCTTTCTTT.

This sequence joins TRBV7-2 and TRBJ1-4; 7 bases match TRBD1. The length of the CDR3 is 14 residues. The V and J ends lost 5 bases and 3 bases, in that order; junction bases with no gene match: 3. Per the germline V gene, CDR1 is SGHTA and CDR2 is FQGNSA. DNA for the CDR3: TGTGCCAGCAGCGAGGGACAGCCTAATGAAAAACTGTTTTTT. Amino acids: CASSEGQPNEKLFF.

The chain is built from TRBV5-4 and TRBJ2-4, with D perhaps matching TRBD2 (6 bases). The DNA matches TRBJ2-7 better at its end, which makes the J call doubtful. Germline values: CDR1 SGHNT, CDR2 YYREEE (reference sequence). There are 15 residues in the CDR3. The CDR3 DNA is TGTGCCAGCAGCTCGCTTAGCGGTGGGGGGTACGAGCAGTACTTC. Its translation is CASSSLSGGGYEQYF.

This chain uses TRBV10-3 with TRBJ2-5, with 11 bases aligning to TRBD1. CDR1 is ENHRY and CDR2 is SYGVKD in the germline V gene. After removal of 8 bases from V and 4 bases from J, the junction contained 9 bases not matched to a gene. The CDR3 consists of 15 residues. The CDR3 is CAIGGTGGVGETQYF. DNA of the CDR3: TGTGCCATCGGGGGGACAGGGGGTGTTGGAGAGACCCAGTACTTC.

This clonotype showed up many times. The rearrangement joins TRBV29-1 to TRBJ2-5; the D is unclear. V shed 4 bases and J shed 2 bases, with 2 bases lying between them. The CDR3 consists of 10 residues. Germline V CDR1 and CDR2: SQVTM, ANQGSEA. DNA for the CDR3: TGCAGCGTTGGACAAGAGACCCAGTACTTC. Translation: CSVGQETQYF.

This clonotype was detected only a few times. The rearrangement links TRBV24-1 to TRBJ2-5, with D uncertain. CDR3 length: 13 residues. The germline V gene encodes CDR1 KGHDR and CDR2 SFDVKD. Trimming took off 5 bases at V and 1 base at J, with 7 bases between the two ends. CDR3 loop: CATSGRIQETQYF. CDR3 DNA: TGTGCCACCAGTGGACGGATCCAAGAGACCCAGTACTTC.

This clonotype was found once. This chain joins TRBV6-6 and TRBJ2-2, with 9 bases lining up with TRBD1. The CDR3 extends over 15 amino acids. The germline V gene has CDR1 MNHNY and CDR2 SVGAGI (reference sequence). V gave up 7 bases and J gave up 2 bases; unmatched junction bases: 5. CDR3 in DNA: TGTGCCAGCAAAGGACAGGGGACTAACACCGGGGAGCTGTTTTTT. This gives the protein CASKGQGTNTGELFF.

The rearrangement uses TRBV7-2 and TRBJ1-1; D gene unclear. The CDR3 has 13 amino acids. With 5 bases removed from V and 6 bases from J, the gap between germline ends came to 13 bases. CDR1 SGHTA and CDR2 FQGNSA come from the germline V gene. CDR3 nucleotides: TGTGCCAGCAGCCGGACGCGGGGTCCTGAAGCTTTCTTT. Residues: CASSRTRGPEAFF.

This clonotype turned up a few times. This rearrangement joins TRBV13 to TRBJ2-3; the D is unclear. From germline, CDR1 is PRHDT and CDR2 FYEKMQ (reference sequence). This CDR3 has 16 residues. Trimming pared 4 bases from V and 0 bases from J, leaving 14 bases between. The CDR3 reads CASSSPSSPSTDTQYF. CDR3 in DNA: TGTGCCAGCAGCTCTCCCAGTAGCCCTAGCACAGATACGCAGTATTTT.

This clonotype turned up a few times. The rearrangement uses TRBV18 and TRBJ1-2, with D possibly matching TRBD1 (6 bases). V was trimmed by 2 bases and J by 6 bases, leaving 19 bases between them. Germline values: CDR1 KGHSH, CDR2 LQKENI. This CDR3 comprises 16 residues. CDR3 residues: CASSPATAIKGDGYTF. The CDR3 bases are TGTGCCAGCTCACCAGCTACGGCCATCAAGGGGGATGGCTACACCTTC.

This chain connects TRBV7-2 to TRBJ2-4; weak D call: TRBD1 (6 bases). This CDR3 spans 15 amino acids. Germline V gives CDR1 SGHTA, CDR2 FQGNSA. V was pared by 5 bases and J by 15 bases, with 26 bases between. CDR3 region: CASSRYREAKNSWYF. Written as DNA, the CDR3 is TGTGCCAGCAGCAGATACAGGGAAGCCAAAAACAGTTGGTACTTC.

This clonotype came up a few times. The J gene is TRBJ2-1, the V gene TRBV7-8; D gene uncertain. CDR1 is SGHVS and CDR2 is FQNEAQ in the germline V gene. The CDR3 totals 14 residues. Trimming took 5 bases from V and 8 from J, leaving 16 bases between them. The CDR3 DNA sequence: TGTGCCAGCAGCCCTCACCGTCTAGGCGATGAGCAGTTCTTC. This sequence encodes CASSPHRLGDEQFF. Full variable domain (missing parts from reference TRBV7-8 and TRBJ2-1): GAGVSQSPRYKVAKRGQDVALRCDPISGHVSLFWYQQALGQGPEFLTYFQNEAQLDKSGLPSDRFFAERPEGSVSTLKIQRTQQEDSAVYLCASSPHRLGDEQFFGPGTRLTVL.

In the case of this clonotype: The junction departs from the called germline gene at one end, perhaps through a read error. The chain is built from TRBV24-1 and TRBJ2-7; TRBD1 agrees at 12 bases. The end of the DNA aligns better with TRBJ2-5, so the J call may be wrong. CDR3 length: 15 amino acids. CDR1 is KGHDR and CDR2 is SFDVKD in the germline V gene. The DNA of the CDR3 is TGTGTCACCAGTGATCCGGGACAGGGGGCCGAGACCCAGTACTTC. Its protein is CVTSDPGQGAETQYF.

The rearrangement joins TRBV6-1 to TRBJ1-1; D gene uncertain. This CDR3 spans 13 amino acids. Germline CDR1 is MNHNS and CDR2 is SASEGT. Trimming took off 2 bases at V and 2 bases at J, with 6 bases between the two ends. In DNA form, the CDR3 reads TGTGCCAGCAGTGAACACCCAAACACTGAAGCTTTCTTT. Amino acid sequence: CASSEHPNTEAFF.

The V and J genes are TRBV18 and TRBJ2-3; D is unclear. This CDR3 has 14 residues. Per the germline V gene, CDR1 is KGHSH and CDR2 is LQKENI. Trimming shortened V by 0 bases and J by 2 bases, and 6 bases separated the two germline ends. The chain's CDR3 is CASSPPYHTDTQYF. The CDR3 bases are TGTGCCAGCTCACCACCGTACCACACAGATACGCAGTATTTT.

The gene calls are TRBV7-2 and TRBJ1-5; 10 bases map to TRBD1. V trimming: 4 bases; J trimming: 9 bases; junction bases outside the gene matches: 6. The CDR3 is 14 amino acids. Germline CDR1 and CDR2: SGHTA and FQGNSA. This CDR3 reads CASSYGTGAMPQHF. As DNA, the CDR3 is TGTGCCAGCAGCTATGGGACAGGGGCTATGCCCCAGCATTTT.

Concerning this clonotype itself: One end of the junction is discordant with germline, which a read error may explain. Written as DNA, the CDR3 is TGTGCCAGCAGACAGGACAGGGGGCGGGTGAACACAGAAGCTTTCTTT. Translating it yields CASRQDRGRVNTEAFF. The chain joins TRBV6-5 to TRBJ1-1; 11 bases agree with TRBD1. From germline, CDR1 is MNHEY and CDR2 SVGAGI. This CDR3 is built from 16 residues.

The CDR3 spells CASTQGSTTEKLFF. CDR3 sequence (DNA): TGTGCCAGCACCCAGGGTTCTACCACTGAAAAACTGTTTTTT. The rearrangement uses TRBV28 and TRBJ1-4, with a weak D call TRBD1 (5 bases). Between the trimmed V and J ends, which lost 7 bases and 7 bases, there was a span of 16 bases. This CDR3 has 14 amino acids. The germline CDR1 and CDR2 sequences are MDHEN and SYDVKM.

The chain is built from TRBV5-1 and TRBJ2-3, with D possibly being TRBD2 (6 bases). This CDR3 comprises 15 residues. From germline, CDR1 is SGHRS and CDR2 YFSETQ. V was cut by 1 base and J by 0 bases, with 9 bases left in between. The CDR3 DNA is TGCGCCAGCAGCTTGCCTAGCGCCAGCACAGATACGCAGTATTTT. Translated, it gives CASSLPSASTDTQYF.

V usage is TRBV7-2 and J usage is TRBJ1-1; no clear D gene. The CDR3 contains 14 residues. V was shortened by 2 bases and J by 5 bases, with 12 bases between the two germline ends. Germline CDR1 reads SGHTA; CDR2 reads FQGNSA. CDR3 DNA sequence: TGTGCCAGCAGCTTAACAGCGTCGCGGACTGAAGCTTTCTTT. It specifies CASSLTASRTEAFF.

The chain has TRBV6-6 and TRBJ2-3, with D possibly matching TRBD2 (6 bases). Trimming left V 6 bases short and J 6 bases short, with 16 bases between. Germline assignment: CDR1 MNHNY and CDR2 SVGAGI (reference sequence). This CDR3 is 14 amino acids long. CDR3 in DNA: TGTGCCAGCAGAGGCGACACGGGGAGGGATACGCAGTATTTT. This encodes CASRGDTGRDTQYF.

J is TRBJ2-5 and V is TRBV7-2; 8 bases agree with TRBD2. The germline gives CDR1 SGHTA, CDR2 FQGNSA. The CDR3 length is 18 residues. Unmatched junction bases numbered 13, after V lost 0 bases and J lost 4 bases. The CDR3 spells CASSLARPARGEGETQYF. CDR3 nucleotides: TGTGCCAGCAGCTTAGCGCGACCTGCGCGGGGGGAGGGAGAGACCCAGTACTTC.

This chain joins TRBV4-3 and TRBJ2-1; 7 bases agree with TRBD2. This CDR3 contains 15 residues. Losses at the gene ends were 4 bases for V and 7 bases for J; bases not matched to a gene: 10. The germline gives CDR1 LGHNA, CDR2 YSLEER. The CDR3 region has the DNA TGCGCCAGCAGCCGGGTCCGAGCGGGGCCTAATGAGCAGTTCTTC. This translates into CASSRVRAGPNEQFF.

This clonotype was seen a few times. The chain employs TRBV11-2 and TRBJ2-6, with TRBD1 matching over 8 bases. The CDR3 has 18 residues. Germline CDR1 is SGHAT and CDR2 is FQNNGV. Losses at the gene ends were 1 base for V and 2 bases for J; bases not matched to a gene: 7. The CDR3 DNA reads TGTGCCAGCAGCTTAGCCCAGGGGGCCCCTCCTGGGGCCAACGTCCTGACTTTC. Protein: CASSLAQGAPPGANVLTF.

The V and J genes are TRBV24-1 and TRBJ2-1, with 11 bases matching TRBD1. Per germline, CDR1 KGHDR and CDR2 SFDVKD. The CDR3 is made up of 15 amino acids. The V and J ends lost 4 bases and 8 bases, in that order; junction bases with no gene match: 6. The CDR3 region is CATSDPGQGGHEQFF. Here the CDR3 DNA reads TGTGCCACCAGTGACCCGGGACAGGGGGGCCATGAGCAGTTCTTC.

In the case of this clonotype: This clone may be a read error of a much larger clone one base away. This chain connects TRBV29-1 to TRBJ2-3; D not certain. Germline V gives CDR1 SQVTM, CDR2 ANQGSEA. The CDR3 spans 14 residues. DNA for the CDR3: TGCGGCGTTGATGCCGGAGCTAGCACAGATACGCAGTATTTT. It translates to CGVDAGASTDTQYF.

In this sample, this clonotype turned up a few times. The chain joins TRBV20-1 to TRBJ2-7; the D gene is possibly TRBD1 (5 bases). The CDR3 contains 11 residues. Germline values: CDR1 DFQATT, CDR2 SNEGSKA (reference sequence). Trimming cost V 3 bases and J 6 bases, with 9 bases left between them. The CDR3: CSASGRGEQYF. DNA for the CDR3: TGCAGTGCTAGTGGAAGGGGCGAGCAGTACTTC.

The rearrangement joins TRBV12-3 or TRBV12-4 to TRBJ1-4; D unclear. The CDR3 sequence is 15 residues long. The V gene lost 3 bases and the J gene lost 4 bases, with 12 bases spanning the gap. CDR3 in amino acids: CASSFSAHLNEKLFF. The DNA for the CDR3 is TGTGCCAGCAGTTTCTCGGCCCACCTTAATGAAAAACTGTTTTTT.

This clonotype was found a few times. DNA for the CDR3: TGTGCCAGCAGTTATGGTTCGGGGAGGGAGACCCAGTACTTC. Translation gives CASSYGSGRETQYF. The chain has TRBV6-5 and TRBJ2-5; a weak D match, TRBD2 (6 bases). V was shortened by 3 bases and J by 5 bases, with 13 bases between the two germline ends. The CDR3 runs to 14 residues. Germline V gene lookup returns CDR1 MNHEY and CDR2 SVGAGI.

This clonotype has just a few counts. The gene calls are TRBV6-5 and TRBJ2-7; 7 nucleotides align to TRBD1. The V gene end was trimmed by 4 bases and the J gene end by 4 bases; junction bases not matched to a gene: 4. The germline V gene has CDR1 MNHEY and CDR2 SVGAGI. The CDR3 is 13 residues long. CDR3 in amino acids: CASSSGDRYEQYF. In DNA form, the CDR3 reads TGTGCCAGCAGTTCTGGGGACAGATACGAGCAGTACTTC.